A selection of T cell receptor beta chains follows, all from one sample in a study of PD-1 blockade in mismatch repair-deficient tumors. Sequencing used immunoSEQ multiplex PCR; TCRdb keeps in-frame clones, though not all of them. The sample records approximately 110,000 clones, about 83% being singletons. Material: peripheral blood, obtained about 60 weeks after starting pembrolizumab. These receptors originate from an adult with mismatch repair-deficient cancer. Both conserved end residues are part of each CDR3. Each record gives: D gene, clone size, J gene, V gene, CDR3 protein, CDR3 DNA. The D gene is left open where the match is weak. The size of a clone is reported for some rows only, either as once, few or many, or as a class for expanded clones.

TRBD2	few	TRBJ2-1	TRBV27	CASSYWTSGSNEQFF	TGTGCCAGCAGTTACTGGACTAGCGGGAGTAATGAGCAGTTCTTC
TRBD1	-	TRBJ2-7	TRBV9	CASSVEGQGAELFF	TGTGCCAGCAGCGTAGAGGGACAGGGGGCTGAGCTCTTCTTC
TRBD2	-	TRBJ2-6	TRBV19	CASSPWFSGVSGANVLTF	TGTGCCAGTAGTCCTTGGTTTAGCGGGGTTTCTGGGGCCAACGTCCTGACTTTC
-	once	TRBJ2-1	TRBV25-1	CASSEPPPRDEQFF	TGTGCCAGCAGTGAACCCCCGCCTAGGGATGAGCAGTTCTTC
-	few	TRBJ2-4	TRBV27	CASSPNTLGLTKNIQYF	TGTGCCAGCAGTCCGAATACCTTGGGACTCACCAAAAACATTCAGTACTTC
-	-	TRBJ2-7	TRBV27	CARWGGYTYEQYF	TGTGCCAGATGGGGGGGCTACACCTACGAGCAGTACTTC
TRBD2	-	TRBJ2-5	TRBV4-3	CASSQDRGAGGETQYF	TGCGCCAGCAGCCAAGATCGAGGAGCGGGAGGAGAGACCCAGTACTTC
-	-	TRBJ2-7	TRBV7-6	CASSLASAPLYEQYF	TGTGCCAGCAGCTTAGCGTCGGCCCCCTTATACGAGCAGTACTTC
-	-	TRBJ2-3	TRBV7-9	CASSFWRSVKSTDTQYF	TGTGCCAGCAGCTTTTGGCGCTCCGTAAAATCCACAGATACGCAGTATTTT
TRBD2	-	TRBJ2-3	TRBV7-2	CASSFSGRIGDTQYF	TGTGCCAGCAGCTTTAGCGGGAGAATAGGAGATACGCAGTATTTT
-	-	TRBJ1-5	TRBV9	CASSVEETTAQHF	TGTGCCAGCAGCGTAGAAGAAACGACCGCGCAGCATTTT
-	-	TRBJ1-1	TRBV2	CASRSSGNTEAFF	TGTGCCAGCCGTTCCTCGGGGAACACTGAAGCTTTCTTT
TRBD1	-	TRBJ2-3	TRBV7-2	CASKSDRGSADTQYF	TGTGCCAGCAAATCGGACAGGGGGAGTGCAGATACGCAGTATTTT
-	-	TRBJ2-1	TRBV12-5	CASALDVYNEQFF	TGTGCTAGTGCTCTGGACGTTTACAATGAGCAGTTCTTC
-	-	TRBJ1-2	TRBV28	CASSLAPDGGYTF	TGTGCCAGCAGTTTAGCTCCAGATGGTGGCTACACCTTC
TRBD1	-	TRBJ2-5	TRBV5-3	CARSFGQGTQETQYF	TGTGCCAGAAGCTTCGGACAGGGGACTCAAGAGACCCAGTACTTC
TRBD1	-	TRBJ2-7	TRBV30	CAWGDSSYEQYF	TGTGCCTGGGGGGACAGCTCCTACGAGCAGTACTTC
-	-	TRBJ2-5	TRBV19	CASSIGNREETQYF	TGTGCCAGTAGTATAGGTAACAGAGAAGAGACCCAGTACTTC
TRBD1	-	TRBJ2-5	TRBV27	CASSLPADRGMEETQYF	TGTGCCAGCAGTTTACCGGCGGACAGGGGGATGGAAGAGACCCAGTACTTC
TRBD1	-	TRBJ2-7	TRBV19	CASSMSRDRFYEQYF	TGTGCCAGTAGTATGAGTCGGGACAGGTTCTACGAGCAGTACTTC
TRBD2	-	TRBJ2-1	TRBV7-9	CASSGLAGSYNEQFF	TGTGCCAGCAGCGGGCTAGCGGGGTCCTACAATGAGCAGTTCTTC
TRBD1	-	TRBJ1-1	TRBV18	CASSPPFGQGGTEAFF	TGTGCCAGCTCACCACCATTTGGACAGGGGGGGACTGAAGCTTTCTTT
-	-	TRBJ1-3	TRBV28	CASLDWSGNTIYF	TGTGCCAGCTTAGACTGGTCTGGAAACACCATATATTTT
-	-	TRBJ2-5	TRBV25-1	CASSEIGQKQETQYF	TGTGCCAGCAGTGAGATCGGACAGAAGCAAGAGACCCAGTACTTC
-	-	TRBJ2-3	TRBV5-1	CASSLVPGTSTDTQYF	TGCGCCAGCAGCTTGGTCCCGGGCACAAGCACAGATACGCAGTATTTT
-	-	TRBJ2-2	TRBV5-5	CASRGVEAGELFF	TGTGCCAGCAGGGGAGTTGAGGCCGGGGAGCTGTTTTTT
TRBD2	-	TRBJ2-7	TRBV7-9	CASSLTPAGADYEQYF	TGTGCCAGCAGCTTAACGCCAGCGGGAGCAGACTACGAGCAGTACTTC
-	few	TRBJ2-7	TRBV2	CASTVHDYEQYF	TGTGCCAGCACGGTCCATGACTACGAGCAGTACTTC
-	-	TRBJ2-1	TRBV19	CASSSLGRYNEQFF	TGTGCCAGTAGTAGTCTAGGACGCTACAATGAGCAGTTCTTC
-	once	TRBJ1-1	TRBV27	CASSPGQYTEAFF	TGTGCCAGCAGTCCTGGACAGTACACTGAAGCTTTCTTT
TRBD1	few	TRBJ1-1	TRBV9	CASSVGQGLSTEAFF	TGTGCCAGCAGCGTAGGACAGGGCCTAAGCACTGAAGCTTTCTTT
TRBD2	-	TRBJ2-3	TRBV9	CASSGQAGLGTDTQYF	TGTGCCAGCAGCGGGCAAGCGGGACTCGGCACAGATACGCAGTATTTT
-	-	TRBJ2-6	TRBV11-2	CASSLPVSGANVLTF	TGTGCCAGCAGCCTCCCAGTCTCTGGGGCCAACGTCCTGACTTTC
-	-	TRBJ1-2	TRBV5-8	CASSPDENYGYTF	TGTGCCAGCAGCCCCGATGAAAACTATGGCTACACCTTC
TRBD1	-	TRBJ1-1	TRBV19	CASTPQGAANTEAFF	TGTGCCAGTACCCCTCAGGGGGCGGCGAACACTGAAGCTTTCTTT
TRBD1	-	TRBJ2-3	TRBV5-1	CASSGRTGSTDTQYF	TGCGCCAGCAGCGGACGGACAGGAAGCACAGATACGCAGTATTTT
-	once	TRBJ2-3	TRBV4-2	CASSRGGEDTQYF	TGTGCCAGCAGCCGAGGGGGGGAAGATACGCAGTATTTT
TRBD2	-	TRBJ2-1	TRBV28	CASNERLAVNEQFF	TGTGCCAGCAACGAAAGACTAGCGGTCAATGAGCAGTTCTTC
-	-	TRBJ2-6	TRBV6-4	CATRASGANVLTF	TGTGCTACCAGGGCCTCTGGGGCCAACGTCCTGACTTTC
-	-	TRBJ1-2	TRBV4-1	CASSQTETYGYTF	TGCGCCAGCAGCCAAACAGAGACCTATGGCTACACCTTC